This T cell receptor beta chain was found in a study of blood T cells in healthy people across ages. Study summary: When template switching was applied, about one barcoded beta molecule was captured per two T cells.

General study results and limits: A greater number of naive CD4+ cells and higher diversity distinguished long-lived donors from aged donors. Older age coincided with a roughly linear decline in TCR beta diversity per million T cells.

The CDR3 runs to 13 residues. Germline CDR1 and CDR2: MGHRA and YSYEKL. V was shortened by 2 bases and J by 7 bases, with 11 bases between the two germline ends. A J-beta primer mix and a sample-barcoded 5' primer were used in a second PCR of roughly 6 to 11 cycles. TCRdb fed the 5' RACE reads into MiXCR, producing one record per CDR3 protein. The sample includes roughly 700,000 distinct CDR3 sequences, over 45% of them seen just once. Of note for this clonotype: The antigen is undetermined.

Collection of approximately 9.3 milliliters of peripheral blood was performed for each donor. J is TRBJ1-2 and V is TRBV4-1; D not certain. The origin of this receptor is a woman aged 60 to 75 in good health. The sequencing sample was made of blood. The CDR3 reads CASSQIGWGGYTF. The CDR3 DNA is TGCGCCAGCAGCCAAATAGGGTGGGGTGGCTACACCTTC.